Below, 27 T cell receptor beta chains from the same sample are listed, as sequenced in a study of T cell repertoires in cytomegalovirus infection. One entry per CDR3 protein results from TCRdb running MiXCR on the reads. The data contain about 490,000 distinct CDR3 sequences, 16% of them singletons. Sequencing was carried out using CD8+ T cells from PBMCs. The receptors here all came from a human donor in good health (CMV status not recorded). Some clones in this sample may be carry-over from other donors' samples.

This rearrangement joins TRBV5-1 to TRBJ2-7, with 8 bases identical to TRBD2. V shed 7 bases, J shed 3 bases, and the junction held 3 bases outside the gene matches. Germline V CDR1 and CDR2: SGHRS, YFSETQ. The CDR3 contains 12 residues. CDR3 sequence: CASAGGSYEQYF. The CDR3, as DNA: TGCGCCAGCGCGGGGGGTAGCTACGAGCAGTACTTC.

This clonotype was seen many times. J is TRBJ2-5 and V is TRBV12-3 or TRBV12-4; D gene uncertain. The CDR3 contains 13 residues. V gave up 5 bases and J gave up 1 base, with 8 bases separating them. CDR3 protein: CASSGRSQETQYF. The CDR3 DNA sequence: TGTGCCAGCAGTGGACGTAGCCAAGAGACCCAGTACTTC.

About this clonotype itself: Likely a read error: the CDR3 ends without its conserved phenylalanine or tryptophan. The chain links TRBV4-2 to TRBJ2-1; D is ambiguous. The germline gives CDR1 LGHNA, CDR2 YNFKEQ. The V end lost 0 bases, the J end lost 3 bases, and 18 bases lay between the germline ends. This CDR3 contains 18 residues. This CDR3 is CASSQEPFDSDGYNEQFL. DNA for the CDR3: TGTGCCAGCAGCCAAGAGCCGTTTGATTCAGACGGCTACAATGAGCAGTTCTTA.

J is TRBJ2-1 and V is TRBV7-3, with 11 nucleotides matching TRBD2. The CDR3 has 18 residues. After removal of 4 bases from V and 4 bases from J, the junction contained 12 bases not matched to a gene. Germline CDR1 is SGHTA and CDR2 is FQGTGA. The chain's CDR3 is CASSSPTSGSMGYNEQFF. Written as DNA, the CDR3 is TGTGCCAGCAGCTCCCCAACTAGCGGGAGTATGGGGTACAATGAGCAGTTCTTC.

The genes are TRBV28 and TRBJ2-2; 7 bases are shared with TRBD2. Germline lookup yields CDR1 MDHEN and CDR2 SYDVKM. J was trimmed by 7 bases and V by 5 bases; bases with no gene match: 7. The CDR3 runs to 14 residues. The CDR3 DNA sequence: TGTGCCAGCAGTGTGCTCTGGGGGGGCGGGGAGCTGTTTTTT. Translation: CASSVLWGGGELFF.

The table lists this clonotype with many counts. The J gene is TRBJ2-5, the V gene TRBV12-3 or TRBV12-4; tentatively, D is TRBD2 (6 bases). The CDR3 contains 16 residues. Trimming left V 7 bases short and J 0 bases short, with 18 bases between. CDR3 nucleotide sequence: TGTGCCAGCACTTCCTCAGCCGGGGGTCACCAAGAGACCCAGTACTTC. Its protein is CASTSSAGGHQETQYF.

A word on this clonotype: A much larger clone lies one base from this, so it may be a read error. This CDR3 reads CASGYLGDRANYGYTF. The CDR3 DNA is TGTGCCAGCGGTTACCTAGGCGACCGTGCTAACTATGGCTACACCTTC. The chain links TRBV27 to TRBJ1-2; D remains ambiguous. From germline, CDR1 is MNHEY and CDR2 SMNVEV (reference sequence). The ends were cut back, 8 bases at V and 0 bases at J, with 19 bases in the middle. This CDR3 region has 16 residues.

The chain recombines TRBV6-5 with TRBJ2-3; 12 bases are shared with TRBD2. Per germline, CDR1 MNHEY and CDR2 SVGAGI. Losses at the gene ends were 6 bases for V and 6 bases for J; bases not matched to a gene: 10. This CDR3 contains 16 residues. CDR3 bases: TGTGCCAGCAGCACCCGACTAGCGGGAGAAGAGGATACGCAGTATTTT. Residues: CASSTRLAGEEDTQYF.

This clonotype has ten or more counts. J is TRBJ2-3 and V is TRBV27; TRBD1 agrees at 8 bases. The trim removed 4 bases at V and 5 bases at J, leaving 8 bases unmatched. Germline CDR1 reads MNHEY; CDR2 reads SMNVEV (reference sequence). The CDR3 is 15 amino acids. The CDR3 protein is CASSSTDRVGDTQYF. CDR3 nucleotides: TGTGCCAGCAGTTCCACGGACAGGGTGGGAGATACGCAGTATTTT.

This clonotype was found a few times. The chain employs TRBV11-2 and TRBJ1-6, with D uncertain. V was shortened by 5 bases and J by 9 bases, with 17 bases between the two germline ends. The length of the CDR3 is 15 residues. Germline loops: CDR1 SGHAT, CDR2 FQNNGV. CDR3 DNA sequence: TGTGCCAGCAGCCTCTGGGTCCCTCACCCTTCACCCCTCCACTTT. It specifies CASSLWVPHPSPLHF.

In this sample, this clonotype turned up many times. CDR3 residues: CASSLVVGRGKTEAFF. The CDR3 coding sequence is TGTGCCAGCAGTTTAGTTGTGGGGCGCGGGAAGACTGAAGCTTTCTTT. V usage is TRBV12-3 or TRBV12-4 and J usage is TRBJ1-1; perhaps TRBD1 as D (5 bases). V was pared by 1 base and J by 5 bases, with 17 bases between. This CDR3 is 16 amino acids long.

This clonotype was detected only a few times. This sequence joins TRBV20-1 and TRBJ2-7; 9 bases align to TRBD1. The V gene end was trimmed by 3 bases and the J gene end by 6 bases; junction bases not matched to a gene: 3. Germline CDR1 reads DFQATT; CDR2 reads SNEGSKA (reference sequence). The CDR3 totals 12 residues. The CDR3 sequence: CSASSTGGEQYF. In nucleotides, the CDR3 is TGCAGTGCTAGCTCGACAGGGGGCGAGCAGTACTTC.

In this sample, this clonotype turned up a few times. J is TRBJ2-5 and V is TRBV5-8; D gene ambiguous. V was shortened by 0 bases and J by 2 bases, with 8 bases between the two germline ends. The CDR3 length is 14 residues. Germline CDR1 is SGHTS and CDR2 is YDEGEE. Written as DNA, the CDR3 is TGTGCCAGCAGCTTGGGACCGAATCAAGAGACCCAGTACTTC. Its translation is CASSLGPNQETQYF.

This clonotype was detected many times. V and J are TRBV12-5 and TRBJ2-1; TRBD1 agrees at 8 bases. Germline CDR1 reads LGHNT; CDR2 reads FRNRAP. V lost 3 bases and J lost 4; bases outside the gene matches: 5. The CDR3 runs to 15 residues. The CDR3 DNA reads as TGTGCTAGTGGTTTAGGACAGGGCGCTTACAATGAGCAGTTCTTC. Protein sequence: CASGLGQGAYNEQFF.

A remark on this clonotype: A clone one base away is much larger, so this may be a read error. CDR3 DNA sequence: TGTGCCAGCAGCCAACCCGGACAGGGGCCTCCATGGTGGGCTTTCTTT. Translating gives CASSQPGQGPPWWAFF. The chain is built from TRBV28 and TRBJ1-1; TRBD1 agrees at 9 bases. Per the germline V gene, CDR1 is MDHEN and CDR2 is SYDVKM. J lost 11 bases, V lost 6 bases, and 19 bases had no gene match. This CDR3 is built from 16 residues.

The chain links TRBV6-5 to TRBJ1-1; no definite D call. This CDR3 is 13 amino acids long. The germline gives CDR1 MNHEY, CDR2 SVGAGI. V was shortened by 2 bases and J by 2 bases, with 6 bases between the two germline ends. CDR3 loop: CASSYEGNTEAFF. The CDR3 DNA reads TGTGCCAGCAGTTACGAGGGAAACACTGAAGCTTTCTTT.

In this sample, this clonotype turned up many times. For the CDR3, the DNA is TGTGCCATCAGTGATTCAGGGTACAATGAGCAGTTCTTC. Translation: CAISDSGYNEQFF. The chain has TRBV10-3 and TRBJ2-1, with a weak D call TRBD1 (5 bases). The ends were cut back, 3 bases at V and 4 bases at J, with 7 bases in the middle. Germline V lookup: CDR1 ENHRY, CDR2 SYGVKD. This CDR3 is 13 amino acids long.

This clonotype was seen a handful of times. The chain is built from TRBV3-1 and TRBJ2-4; tentatively, D is TRBD2 (5 bases). In germline, CDR1 is LGHDT, CDR2 YNNKEL (reference sequence). The germline V and J ends were trimmed by 3 bases and 0 bases, with 9 bases remaining between them. The CDR3 is made up of 15 amino acids. The DNA for the CDR3 is TGTGCCAGCAGCCAGGGGAGAGTAGCCAAAAACATTCAGTACTTC. Translating it yields CASSQGRVAKNIQYF.

The chain has TRBV25-1 and TRBJ1-1; D may be TRBD1 (5 bases). The V end lost 4 bases, the J end lost 1 base, and 13 bases lay between the germline ends. The CDR3 is 15 amino acids. Germline assignment: CDR1 MGHDK and CDR2 SYGVNS. CDR3 DNA: TGTGCCAGCAGTGCCCATAGGGGCCGGAACACTGAAGCTTTCTTT. It specifies CASSAHRGRNTEAFF. The complete variable domain, with remaining parts taken from reference TRBV25-1 and TRBJ1-1, reads EADIYQTPRYLVIGTGKKITLECSQTMGHDKMYWYQQDPGMELHLIHYSYGVNSTEKGDLSSESTVSRIRTEHFPLTLESARPSHTSQYLCASSAHRGRNTEAFFGQGTRLTVV.

The chain couples TRBV24-1 to TRBJ1-1; TRBD1 aligns across 9 bases. CDR1 KGHDR and CDR2 SFDVKD come from the germline V gene. CDR3 length: 16 residues. J lost 3 bases, V lost 4 bases, and 8 bases had no gene match. The CDR3 is CATSEWTGEKDTEAFF. The CDR3 bases are TGTGCCACCAGTGAGTGGACAGGGGAAAAGGACACTGAAGCTTTCTTT.

This clonotype was seen once. The CDR3 nucleotides are TGTGCCAGCAGCTTAGGAGGTCGGACAGGGGATGATGGCTACACCTTC. Amino acids: CASSLGGRTGDDGYTF. The chain carries TRBV7-9 and TRBJ1-2, with TRBD1 matching over 9 bases. The CDR3 consists of 16 residues. Germline V CDR1 and CDR2: SEHNR, FQNEAQ (reference sequence). After removal of 1 base from V and 6 bases from J, the junction contained 9 bases not matched to a gene.

This clonotype was detected only a few times. The V call is TRBV27, the J call TRBJ1-1; D is perhaps TRBD1 (6 bases). The CDR3 has 16 amino acids. Germline V gene lookup returns CDR1 MNHEY and CDR2 SMNVEV (reference sequence). The V end lost 6 bases, the J end lost 4 bases, and 21 bases lay between the germline ends. In nucleotides, the CDR3 is TGTGCCAGCAGCCCTCACGTGGGGGGGGCGGGCACTGAAGCTTTCTTT. Translated: CASSPHVGGAGTEAFF.

This clonotype was observed at least ten times. This chain uses TRBV7-6 with TRBJ2-5; a weak D match, TRBD1 (7 bases). The germline V gene has CDR1 SGHVS and CDR2 FNYEAQ. The CDR3 covers 14 residues. Trimming pared 1 base from V and 7 bases from J, leaving 13 bases between. This CDR3 reads CASSLGQGLRTQYF. In DNA, the CDR3 is TGTGCCAGCAGCTTAGGACAGGGACTGCGGACCCAGTACTTC.

As for this clonotype: The junction and the germline gene differ at one end; a read error may be behind it. CDR3 nucleotides: TGTGCCAGAAGCTTGTACCCCCCACAGGCCTACGAGCATTACTTC. Encoded protein: CARSLYPPQAYEHYF. The chain employs TRBV7-8 and TRBJ2-7; D possibly corresponds to TRBD1 (5 bases). The V gene's germline CDR1 is SGHVS and CDR2 FQNEAQ. The CDR3 runs to 15 residues.

This clonotype was recorded at least ten times. The chain is built from TRBV6-5 and TRBJ2-1; D gene unclear. Trimming stripped 1 base from V and 7 bases from J, with 5 bases between. Germline assignment: CDR1 MNHEY and CDR2 SVGAGI. This CDR3 is 12 amino acids long. Here the CDR3 DNA reads TGTGCCAGCAGTTACTATGGGAATGAGCAGTTCTTC. It specifies CASSYYGNEQFF.

The sample holds many counts of this clonotype. This chain uses TRBV27 with TRBJ1-1; D is possibly TRBD1 (5 bases). CDR1 and CDR2 (germline): MNHEY, SMNVEV (reference sequence). The CDR3 consists of 16 residues. Trimming removed 3 bases at V and 0 bases at J, with 14 bases between. The CDR3, as DNA: TGTGCCAGCAGTTTCAGAGTAGGGGTGATGAACACTGAAGCTTTCTTT. It translates to CASSFRVGVMNTEAFF.

This clonotype occurred a few times. The chain combines TRBV28 with TRBJ2-7; 11 nucleotides align to TRBD2. The CDR3 contains 16 residues. J gave up 5 bases and V 4 bases, and 10 bases lay outside the gene matches. Germline CDR1 reads MDHEN; CDR2 reads SYDVKM. For the CDR3, the DNA is TGTGCCAGCAGTTCCCAGGGCGAACTAGCGGGAGACGAGCAGTACTTC. Its protein product is CASSSQGELAGDEQYF.